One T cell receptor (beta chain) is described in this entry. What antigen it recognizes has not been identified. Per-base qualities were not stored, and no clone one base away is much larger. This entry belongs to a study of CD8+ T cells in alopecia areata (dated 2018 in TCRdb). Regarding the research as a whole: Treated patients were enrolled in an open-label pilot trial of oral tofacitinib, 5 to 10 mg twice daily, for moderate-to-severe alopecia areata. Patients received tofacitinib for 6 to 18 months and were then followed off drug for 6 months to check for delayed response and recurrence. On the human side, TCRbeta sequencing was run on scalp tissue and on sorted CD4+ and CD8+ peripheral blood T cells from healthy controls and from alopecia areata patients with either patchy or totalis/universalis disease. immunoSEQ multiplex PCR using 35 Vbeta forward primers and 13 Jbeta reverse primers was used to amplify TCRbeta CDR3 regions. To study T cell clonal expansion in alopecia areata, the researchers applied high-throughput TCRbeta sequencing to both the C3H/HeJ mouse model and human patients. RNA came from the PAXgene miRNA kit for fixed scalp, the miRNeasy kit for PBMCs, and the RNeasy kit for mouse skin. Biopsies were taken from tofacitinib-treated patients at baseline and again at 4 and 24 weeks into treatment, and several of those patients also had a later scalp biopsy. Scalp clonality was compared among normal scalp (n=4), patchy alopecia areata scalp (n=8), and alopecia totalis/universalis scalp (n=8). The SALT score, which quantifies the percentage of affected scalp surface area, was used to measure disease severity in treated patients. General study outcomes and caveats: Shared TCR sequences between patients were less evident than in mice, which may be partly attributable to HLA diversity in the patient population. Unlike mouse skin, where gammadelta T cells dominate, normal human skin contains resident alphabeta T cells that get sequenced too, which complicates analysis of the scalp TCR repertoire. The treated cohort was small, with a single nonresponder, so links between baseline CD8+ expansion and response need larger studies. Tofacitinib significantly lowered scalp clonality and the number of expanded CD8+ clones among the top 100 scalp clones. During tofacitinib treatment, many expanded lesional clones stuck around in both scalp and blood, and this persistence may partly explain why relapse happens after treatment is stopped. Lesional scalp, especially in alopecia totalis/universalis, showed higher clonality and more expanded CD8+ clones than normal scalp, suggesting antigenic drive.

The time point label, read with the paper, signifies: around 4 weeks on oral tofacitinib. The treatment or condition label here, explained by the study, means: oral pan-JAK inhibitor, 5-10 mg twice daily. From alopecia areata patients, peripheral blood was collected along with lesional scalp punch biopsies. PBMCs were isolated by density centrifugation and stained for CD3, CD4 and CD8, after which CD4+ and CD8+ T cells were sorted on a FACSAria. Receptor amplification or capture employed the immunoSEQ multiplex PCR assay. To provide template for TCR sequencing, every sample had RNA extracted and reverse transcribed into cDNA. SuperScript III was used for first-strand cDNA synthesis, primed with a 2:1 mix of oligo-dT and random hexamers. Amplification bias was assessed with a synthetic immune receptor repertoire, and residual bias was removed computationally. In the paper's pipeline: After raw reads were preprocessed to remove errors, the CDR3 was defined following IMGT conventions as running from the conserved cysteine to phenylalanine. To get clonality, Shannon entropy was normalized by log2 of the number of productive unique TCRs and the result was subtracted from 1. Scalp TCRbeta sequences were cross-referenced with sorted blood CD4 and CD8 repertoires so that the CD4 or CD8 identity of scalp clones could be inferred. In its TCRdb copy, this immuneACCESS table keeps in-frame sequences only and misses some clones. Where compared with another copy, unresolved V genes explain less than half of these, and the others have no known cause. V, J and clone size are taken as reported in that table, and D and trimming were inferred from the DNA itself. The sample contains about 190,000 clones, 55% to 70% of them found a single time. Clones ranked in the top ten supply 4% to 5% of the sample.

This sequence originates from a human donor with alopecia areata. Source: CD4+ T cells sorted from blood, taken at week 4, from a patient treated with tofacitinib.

The CDR3 reads as follows: CSVVQAADQPQHF. The DNA reads TGCAGCGTTGTTCAGGCAGCGGATCAGCCCCAGCATTTT. The V and J genes are TRBV29-1 and TRBJ1-5; a confident D gene designation cannot be given. The CDR3 spans 13 residues, from the cysteine through the phenylalanine. Only CDR3 DNA is held: 39 bases, read in frame from base 1. The V end loses 4 bases and the J end loses 5 bases, and a stretch of 12 bases separates them. Via the germline V gene, CDR1 is SQVTM and CDR2 ANQGSEA.